This T cell receptor beta chain originates from a study of cytomegalovirus exposure and HLA in healthy donors. Study at large: In an early release, HLA-typed donors contributed some 88 million unique TCR sequences. Notes on the study in general: Common viral pathogens (according to a later analysis) appeared linked to several of the most significant clusters.

Germline CDR1 reads LNHDA; CDR2 reads SQIVND (reference sequence). The CDR3 runs to 14 residues. The germline V and J ends were trimmed by 3 bases and 3 bases, with 12 bases remaining between them. The PCR contained 60 Vbeta and 13 Jbeta primers. Using immunoSEQ multiplex PCR, the repertoire was profiled, and TCRdb retains in-frame clones only, with some absent. This sample has about 180,000 clones, with roughly 80% found just once. About this clone: Its specificity is not known.

The chain is built from TRBV19 and TRBJ2-7, with D possibly being TRBD2 (5 bases). This sequence originates from a man aged 55 to 69 in good health and CMV-seronegative. The source material was PBMCs. CDR3 in amino acids: CASSIPGSGYEQYF. CDR3 bases: TGTGCCAGTAGTATTCCGGGATCAGGCTACGAGCAGTACTTC.